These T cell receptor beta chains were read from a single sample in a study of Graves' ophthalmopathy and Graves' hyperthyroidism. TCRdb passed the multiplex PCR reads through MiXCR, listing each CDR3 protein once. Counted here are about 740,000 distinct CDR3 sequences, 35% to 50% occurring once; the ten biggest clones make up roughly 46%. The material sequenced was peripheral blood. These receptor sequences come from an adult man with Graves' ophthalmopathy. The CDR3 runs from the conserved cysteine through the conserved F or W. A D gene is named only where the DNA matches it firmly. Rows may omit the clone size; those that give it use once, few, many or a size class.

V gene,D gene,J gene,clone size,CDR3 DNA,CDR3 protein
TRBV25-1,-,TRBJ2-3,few,TGTGCCAGCAGAATTACAGGCGAACGTACGCAGTATTTT,CASRITGERTQYF
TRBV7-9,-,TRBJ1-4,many,TGTGCCAGCAGCTTTTCGTCCTCAGATGAAAAACTGTTTTTT,CASSFSSSDEKLFF
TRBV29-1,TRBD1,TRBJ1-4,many,TGCAGCGTTGCTTGGAGGACAGGGATCCGTTCTGAAAAACTGTTTTTT,CSVAWRTGIRSEKLFF
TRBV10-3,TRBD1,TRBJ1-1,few,TGTGCCAGCAGTGTTCGGCCGGGACAGACATACACTGAAGCTTTCTTT,CASSVRPGQTYTEAFF
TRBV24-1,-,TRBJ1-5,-,TGTGCCGGGGGCAAGGGCAATCAGCCCCAGCATTTT,CAGGKGNQPQHF
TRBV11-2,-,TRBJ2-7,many,TGTGCCAGCAGACACGGACAGTACGAGCAGTACTTC,CASRHGQYEQYF
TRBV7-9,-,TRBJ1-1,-,TGTGCCAGCAGTGCCGGGACACAAAATAAGAACACTGAAGCTTTCTTT,CASSAGTQNKNTEAFF
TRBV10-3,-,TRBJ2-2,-,TGTGCCAACTCGGCCACGGGACGGTACACCGGGGAGCTGTTTTTT,CANSATGRYTGELFF
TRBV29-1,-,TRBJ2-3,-,TGCAGCGTTGCGGTGGGGGGCGTCACAGATACGCAGTATTTT,CSVAVGGVTDTQYF
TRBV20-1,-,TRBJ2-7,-,TGCAGCGGGAGTAGGAACTACGAGCAGTACTTC,CSGSRNYEQYF
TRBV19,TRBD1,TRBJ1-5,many,TGTGCCAGTAGTTCACCGGGACAGGCGGTTCAGCCCCAGCATTTT,CASSSPGQAVQPQHF
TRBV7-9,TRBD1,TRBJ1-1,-,TGTGCCAGCCGCAGCCTGACAGGGGGGGGAGCTTTCTTT,CASRSLTGGGAFF
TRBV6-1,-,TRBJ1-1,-,TGTGCCAGCAGTGCCCAGCCGTACTCGAACACTGAAGCTCTCTTT,CASSAQPYSNTEALF
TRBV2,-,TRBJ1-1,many,TGTATCTCGAACACTGAAGCTTTCTTT,CISNTEAFF
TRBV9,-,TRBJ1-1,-,TGTGCCAGCGCGCCCGGGTGGGGCACTGAAGCTTTCTTT,CASAPGWGTEAFF
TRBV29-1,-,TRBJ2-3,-,TGCAGCGTTGAAGAAAGGGCTAGCACAGATACGCAGTATTTT,CSVEERASTDTQYF
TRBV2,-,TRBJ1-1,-,TGTGCCAGCAGTGAAGATGATAAGATGAACACTGAAGCTTTCTTT,CASSEDDKMNTEAFF
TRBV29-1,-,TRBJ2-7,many,TGCAGCGCCGGAATTGACCAGGGGTCCGCCTACGAGCAGTACTTC,CSAGIDQGSAYEQYF
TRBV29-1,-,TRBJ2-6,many,TGCAGCGTTGAAGAGGGGGCGTCTGGGGCCAACGTCCTGACTTTC,CSVEEGASGANVLTF
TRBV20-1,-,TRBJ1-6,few,TGCAGTGCCCCCCAGGGGACCGTAGGTTCACCCCTCCACTTT,CSAPQGTVGSPLHF
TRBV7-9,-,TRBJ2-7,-,TGTGCCAGCAGCGCAGACAAAGACGAGCAGTACTTC,CASSADKDEQYF
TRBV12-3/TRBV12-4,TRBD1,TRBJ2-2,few,TGTGCCAGCAGGCGCGGGACAGGGACCGGGGAGCTGTTTTTT,CASRRGTGTGELFF
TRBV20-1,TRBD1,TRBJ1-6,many,TGCAGTGCTCTACCGAGTAGCCAGGGGGCACGAAGTTCACCCCTCCACTTT,CSALPSSQGARSSPLHF
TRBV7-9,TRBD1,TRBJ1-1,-,TGTGCCAGCAGCTTACCGGGACAGGGTGCGAACACTGAAGCTTTCTTT,CASSLPGQGANTEAFF
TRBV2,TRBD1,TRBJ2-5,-,TGTGCCAGCAGTGCCGTCGACAACAGGGGGTACCCCATAGAGACCCAGTACTTC,CASSAVDNRGYPIETQYF
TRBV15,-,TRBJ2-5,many,TGTGCCACCAGCAGCGACCGAGGGAGGGAGACCCAGTACTTC,CATSSDRGRETQYF
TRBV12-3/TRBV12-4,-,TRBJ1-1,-,TGTGCCAGCAGTTTTGCGCAGACCTTGGACACTGAAGCTTTCTTT,CASSFAQTLDTEAFF
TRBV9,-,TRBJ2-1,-,TGTGCCAGCAGCTTAGAGAGTGTGGGGGGGCAGTTCTTC,CASSLESVGGQFF
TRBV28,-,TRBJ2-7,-,TGTGCCAGCACCCCCTTTGAGGGGAACGAGCAGTACTTC,CASTPFEGNEQYF
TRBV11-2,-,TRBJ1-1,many,TGTGCCAGCAGCATAAGGGTTTCCACTGAAGCTTTCTTT,CASSIRVSTEAFF
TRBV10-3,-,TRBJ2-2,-,TGTGCCATCAGTGCCACCGGGGAGCTGTTTTTT,CAISATGELFF
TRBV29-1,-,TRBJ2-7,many,TGCAGCGTTGGACCACGGGGTGCCGCCTACGAGCAGTACTTC,CSVGPRGAAYEQYF
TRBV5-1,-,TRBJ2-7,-,TGCGCCAGCAGCTTGGCCGTGGGGGCAGGGTACGAGCAGTACTTC,CASSLAVGAGYEQYF
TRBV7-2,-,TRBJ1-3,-,TGTGCCAGCAGCTCCCACCCAGGGTCTGGAAACACCATATATTTT,CASSSHPGSGNTIYF
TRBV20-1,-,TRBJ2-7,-,TGCAGTGCTAAAGGGACCTACGAGCAGTACTTC,CSAKGTYEQYF
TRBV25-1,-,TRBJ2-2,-,TGTGCCAGCAGCCGATCGCGCAGGGACGCGGGAGCAGGGGCCGGGGAGCTGTTTTTT,CASSRSRRDAGAGAGELFF
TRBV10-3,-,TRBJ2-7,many,TGTGCCATCAGTGAGTCGCCCAGCTATGAGCAGTACTTC,CAISESPSYEQYF
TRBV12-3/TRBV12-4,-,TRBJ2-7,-,TGTGCCAGCAGTGCAATCCCGGGAATGAACTCCTACGAGCAGTACTTC,CASSAIPGMNSYEQYF
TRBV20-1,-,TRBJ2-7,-,TGCAGTGCTAGCCCGGGACAGTACTTC,CSASPGQYF
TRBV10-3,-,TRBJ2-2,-,TGTGCCATCAGTGAGTCGGGGGGGCCGAACACCGGGGAGCTGTTTTTT,CAISESGGPNTGELFF
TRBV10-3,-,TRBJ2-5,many,TGTGCCATCAGTGGAGCAGGGCGGTACCAAGAGACCCAGTACTTC,CAISGAGRYQETQYF
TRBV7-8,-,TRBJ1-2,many,TGTGCCAGCAGCACCGTCCAGGGCGGCTACACCTTC,CASSTVQGGYTF
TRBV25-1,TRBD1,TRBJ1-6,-,TGTGCCAGCTCCGGGACAGGGAATTCCTATAATTCACCCCTCCACTTT,CASSGTGNSYNSPLHF
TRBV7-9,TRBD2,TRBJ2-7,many,TGTGCCAGCAGCCTTCTAGCGGGAGGTAACGACGAGCAGTACTTC,CASSLLAGGNDEQYF
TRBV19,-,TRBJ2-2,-,TGTGCCAGTAGTACAACAATGACAGACACCGGGGAGCTGTTTTTT,CASSTTMTDTGELFF
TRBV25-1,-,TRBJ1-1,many,TGTGCCAGCAGATTGGGGGGAATGAACACTGAAGCTTTCTTT,CASRLGGMNTEAFF
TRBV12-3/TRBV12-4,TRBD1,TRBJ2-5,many,TGTGCCAGCACTTCCACGGACAGGGAAGAGACCCAGTACTTC,CASTSTDREETQYF
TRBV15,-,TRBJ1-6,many,TGTGCCACCAGCAGAGATCGGGCACCGAACGGGGGTAATTCACCCCTCCACTTT,CATSRDRAPNGGNSPLHF
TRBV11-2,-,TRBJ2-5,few,TGTGCCAGCAGCTTCGGTCTCTTC,CASSFGLF
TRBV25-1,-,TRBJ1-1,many,TGTGCCAGCACCGTAGGGGGAAACACTGAAGCTTTCTTT,CASTVGGNTEAFF
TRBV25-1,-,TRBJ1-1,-,TGTGCCAGCAGCCAAGATCTACGAGTGACGAACACTGAAGCTTTCTTT,CASSQDLRVTNTEAFF
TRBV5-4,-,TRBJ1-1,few,TGTGCCTTTACGGGGAACACCTTGAACACTGAAGCTTTCTTT,CAFTGNTLNTEAFF
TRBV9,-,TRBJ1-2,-,TGTGCCAGCAGCGTTGACCGGACCGAAAACTATGGCTACACCTTC,CASSVDRTENYGYTF